This passage covers 2 T cell receptor beta chains from one sample sequenced in a study of blood T cell repertoires in COVID-19. Sequencing was performed with immunoSEQ multiplex PCR; in TCRdb, only in-frame clones are kept and a portion is missing. The profile covers about 290,000 clones, with under 90% appearing a single time and about 1.8% taken by the ten largest. Sequencing was performed on PBMCs or T cells enriched from blood (not recorded which). The receptors stem from a woman in her forties who had recovered from COVID-19.

This chain joins TRBV5-3 and TRBJ2-7; 8 nucleotides match TRBD1. TRBV5-3 is annotated as an ORF whose role is uncertain. This CDR3 has 16 residues. Unmatched junction bases numbered 9, after V lost 2 bases and J lost 2 bases. CDR3 sequence (DNA): TGTGCCAGAAGCTTACTCGGGACAGGCGAACCCTACGAGCAGTACTTC. This codes for CARSLLGTGEPYEQYF.

This clone was seen just once. The gene calls are TRBV14 and TRBJ1-1; D gene ambiguous. CDR3 length: 15 amino acids. V was trimmed by 1 base and J by 5 bases, leaving 14 bases between them. From germline, CDR1 is SGHDN and CDR2 FVKESK. The CDR3: CASSQAEGRGTEAFF. The CDR3 nucleotides are TGTGCCAGCAGCCAAGCGGAAGGGCGGGGAACTGAAGCTTTCTTT.